Listed below are T cell receptor beta chains from one sample, sequenced in a study of breast tumors, draining lymph nodes, adjacent tissues. TCRdb redid the calling of the multiplex PCR reads with MiXCR, one entry per CDR3 protein. The profile covers 150,000 to 200,000 distinct CDR3 sequences, with roughly 30% appearing a single time and about 3.9% taken by the ten largest. The sequencing sample was made of axillary lymph node tissue. These receptor sequences come from a female donor with breast cancer. Some clones in this sample may be carry-over from other donors' samples. The CDR3 runs from the conserved cysteine through the conserved F or W. Fields, in order: J gene, D gene, CDR3 length, V gene, clone size, CDR3 DNA, CDR3 protein. The D gene is left open where the match is weak. Clone size appears in some rows only: once, few, many, or a class for an expanded clone.

TRBJ1-1 TRBD1 13 TRBV20-1 once TGCAGTGCTTCCGGGACAGGGGTCACTGGAGCTTTCTTT CSASGTGVTGAFF
TRBJ2-5 . 15 TRBV5-1 many TGCGCCAGCAGCTCGCGCGTGGCGAAGGGCGAGACCCAGTACTTC CASSSRVAKGETQYF
TRBJ2-6 TRBD1 15 TRBV5-1 . TGCGCCAGCAGCTGGGGGGGGACAGGGGTCAACGTCCTGACTTTC CASSWGGTGVNVLTF
TRBJ1-1 . 16 TRBV20-1 . TGCAGTGCAAGGGTGGCTAACAGGGTAGGTGACACTGAAGCTTTCTTT CSARVANRVGDTEAFF
TRBJ1-5 TRBD1 15 TRBV24-1 . TGTGCCACCAGTGTACAGGGGGCGCCCCAGCAGCCCCAGCATTTT CATSVQGAPQQPQHF
TRBJ2-7 TRBD1 14 TRBV7-9 many TGTGCCAGCGCCTCCTCGGGACAGGGATACGAGCAGTACTTC CASASSGQGYEQYF
TRBJ2-5 TRBD2 17 TRBV7-9 . TGTGCCAGCAGCTTAGGGACAGGGACTAGCGGGGCAGAGACCCAGTACTTC CASSLGTGTSGAETQYF
TRBJ1-2 TRBD1 15 TRBV27 . TGTGCCAGCAGTGTTACGGGACAGGGGATCTATGGCTACACCTTC CASSVTGQGIYGYTF
TRBJ2-5 TRBD1 15 TRBV18 many TGTGCCAGCTCCGGACCAGGGGGTTTGCAAGAGACCCAGTACTTC CASSGPGGLQETQYF
TRBJ2-2 . 12 TRBV2 many TGTGCCAGCATCAAGGTCCCCGGGGAGCTGTTTTTT CASIKVPGELFF
TRBJ1-1 . 15 TRBV18 . TGTGCCAGCTCAACGGCTCCGACTTCGAACACTGAAGCTTTCTTT CASSTAPTSNTEAFF
TRBJ1-4 . 17 TRBV11-2 . TGTGCCAGCAGCTTGGGGCTAGCGGGGAAGGCTAATGAAAAACTGTTTTTT CASSLGLAGKANEKLFF
TRBJ1-5 TRBD1 14 TRBV2 . TGTGCCAGCAGAGGACAGGGGAGCAATCAGCCCCAGCATTTT CASRGQGSNQPQHF
TRBJ2-2 TRBD2 16 TRBV11-2 many TGTGCCAGCAGCCCACCCGGAGGACTAGCGGGAAAGGAGCTGTTTTTT CASSPPGGLAGKELFF
TRBJ2-3 TRBD2 15 TRBV2 many TGTGCCAGCACCCCGGGCGGGGGGGCGAGAGATACGCAGTATTTT CASTPGGGARDTQYF
TRBJ1-2 . 13 TRBV20-1 many TGCAGTGCTAGCGATAGACAGAATTATGGCTACACCTTC CSASDRQNYGYTF
TRBJ2-2 TRBD2 19 TRBV18 . TGTGCCAGCTCACCAATGTCGGTAGGCGGGGGACGCGCCTACGGGGAGCTGTTTTTT CASSPMSVGGGRAYGELFF
TRBJ2-3 TRBD2 15 TRBV20-1 many TGCAGTGCTAGGGCTAGCGGGAGGTTGGGAGATACGCAGTATTTT CSARASGRLGDTQYF
TRBJ1-2 . 12 TRBV19 many TGTGCCAGTAGTAAACCCAACTATGGCTACACCTTC CASSKPNYGYTF
TRBJ1-3 . 18 TRBV10-3 . TGTGCCGTCAGTGAAACAGGGAAAGGTGTGAGCTCTGGAAACACCATATATTTT CAVSETGKGVSSGNTIYF
TRBJ2-3 . 16 TRBV3-2 . TGTGCCAGCAGCCTCTTTAGCGGGGGGCGGGCAGATACGCAGTATTTT CASSLFSGGRADTQYF
TRBJ2-7 . 15 TRBV2 many TGTGCCAGCAGTGAAGAGGTGTCGGGGCGCTACGAGCAGTACTTC CASSEEVSGRYEQYF
TRBJ2-7 . 12 TRBV18 many TGTGCCAGCTCACCAACCAGGGACGAGCAGTACTTC CASSPTRDEQYF
TRBJ2-3 TRBD2 14 TRBV20-1 many TGCAGTGCTAAGGGGACTAGCGGTTCAGATACGCAGTATTTT CSAKGTSGSDTQYF
TRBJ2-1 TRBD2 16 TRBV5-4 . TGTGCCAGCAGCTTGGGGGGACCAGCGGGGTATGTTGAGCAGTTCTTC CASSLGGPAGYVEQFF
TRBJ2-7 . 16 TRBV11-3 once TGTGCCAGCAGTTACCCGGGGGACTCATACTCCTACGAGCAGTACTTC CASSYPGDSYSYEQYF
TRBJ1-4 TRBD1 12 TRBV19 . TGTGCCAGTAGTATGGGGACAGAGCGGCTGTTTTTT CASSMGTERLFF
TRBJ1-3 . 18 TRBV7-2 . TGTGCCAGCAGCTCCCCGCCTGGGAGGCTGTGCTCTGGAAACACCATATATTTT CASSSPPGRLCSGNTIYF
TRBJ2-2 TRBD1 14 TRBV27 many TGTGCCAGCACTAAGACAGGGGACACCGGGGAGCTGTTTTTT CASTKTGDTGELFF
TRBJ2-5 . 17 TRBV10-3 many TGTGCCATCAGTGGGAACCCTCCGGACTCACACCCGGAGACCCAGTACTTC CAISGNPPDSHPETQYF
TRBJ2-7 TRBD2 15 TRBV6-1 . TGTGCCAGCAGTGAAAAGGGAGGGGCACTCTACGAGCAGTACTTC CASSEKGGALYEQYF